A selection of T cell receptor beta chains follows, all from one sample in a study of blood T cell repertoires in COVID-19. Method: immunoSEQ multiplex PCR; TCRdb's copy keeps in-frame clones and lacks some. Found here are 300,000 to 400,000 clones, over 90% of them singletons; the top ten hold about 4.2%. Sequences were obtained from PBMCs or T cells enriched from blood (not recorded which). All receptors come from a woman aged 25 to 39 who had been exposed to COVID-19. Each CDR3 is given with its conserved first and last residue. Each record gives: D gene, V gene, J gene, clone size, CDR3 protein, CDR3 DNA. D genes are given only for firm matches. Clone size is shown for a subset of rows, as once, few, many or a class of expanded clone.

TRBD2	TRBV7-7	TRBJ2-2	.	CASSPSSGGIYTGELFF	TGTGCCAGCAGCCCCTCTAGCGGGGGGATATACACCGGGGAGCTGTTTTTT
.	TRBV5-8	TRBJ1-2	.	CASSLNRLYGYTF	TGTGCCAGCAGCTTGAACAGGCTCTATGGCTACACCTTC
.	TRBV6-2/TRBV6-3	TRBJ2-7	few	CASSKGGAYEQYF	TGTGCCAGCAGCAAGGGAGGCGCCTACGAGCAGTACTTC
TRBD2	TRBV11-2	TRBJ2-7	.	CASSLAGGSYEQYF	TGTGCCAGCAGCTTAGCGGGGGGATCCTACGAGCAGTACTTC
.	TRBV3-1/TRBV3-2	TRBJ1-2	.	CASSQVRGFHYGYTF	TGTGCCAGCAGCCAAGTAAGGGGCTTCCACTATGGCTACACCTTC
.	TRBV6-5	TRBJ1-2	.	CASTWGRGGGYTF	TGTGCCAGCACTTGGGGGAGGGGAGGCGGCTACACCTTC
.	TRBV27	TRBJ1-4	.	CASSFQTGEKLFF	TGTGCCAGCAGTTTCCAGACAGGCGAAAAACTGTTTTTT
.	TRBV7-8	TRBJ2-1	.	CASSLDVGPNTFGNEQFF	TGTGCCAGCAGCTTAGATGTGGGGCCGAACACGTTCGGCAATGAGCAGTTCTTC
.	TRBV5-1	TRBJ1-1	once	CASNEDSYTEAFF	TGCGCCAGCAACGAGGACAGCTACACTGAAGCTTTCTTT
TRBD1	TRBV5-1	TRBJ1-5	.	CASSLTGEWNQPQHF	TGCGCCAGCAGTCTTACAGGGGAATGGAACCAGCCCCAGCATTTT
.	TRBV19	TRBJ2-7	.	CASRLQRPFSYEQYF	TGTGCCAGTCGACTTCAGCGTCCCTTCTCCTACGAGCAGTACTTC
TRBD1	TRBV30	TRBJ1-4	.	CAWSGRGQSGHEKLFF	TGTGCCTGGAGCGGCAGGGGGCAGAGTGGACATGAAAAACTGTTTTTT
.	TRBV18	TRBJ1-5	once	CASSPRGSENQPQHF	TGTGCCAGCTCACCACGAGGCAGCGAGAATCAGCCCCAGCATTTT
.	TRBV6-5	TRBJ1-1	few	CASSSRMNTEAFF	TGTGCCAGCAGTAGTAGAATGAACACTGAAGCTTTCTTT
TRBD1	TRBV7-9	TRBJ1-2	.	CASSPTGGGGNYGYTF	TGTGCCAGCAGCCCAACAGGGGGCGGGGGTAACTATGGCTACACCTTC
TRBD1	TRBV5-1	TRBJ2-3	.	CASSLVITGEDTQYF	TGCGCCAGCAGCTTGGTTATAACAGGGGAAGATACGCAGTATTTT
TRBD1	TRBV7-2	TRBJ1-2	.	CASTPDRAYGYTF	TGTGCCAGCACCCCGGACAGGGCGTATGGCTACACCTTC
.	TRBV19	TRBJ2-2	.	CASNRWGESTGELFF	TGTGCCAGTAATAGGTGGGGCGAAAGTACCGGGGAGCTGTTTTTT
TRBD1	TRBV6-2/TRBV6-3	TRBJ1-5	.	CASSPFPGQGNQPQHF	TGTGCCAGCAGTCCCTTCCCGGGACAGGGTAATCAGCCCCAGCATTTT
.	TRBV11-2	TRBJ1-2	.	CASSLGAGEVYGYTF	TGTGCCAGCAGCTTAGGGGCAGGGGAAGTCTATGGCTACACCTTC
TRBD1	TRBV5-6	TRBJ1-4	.	CASSLGDAAGGLFF	TGTGCCAGCAGCTTGGGGGATGCGGCAGGGGGCCTGTTTTTT
.	TRBV11-2	TRBJ1-2	.	CASSLPGVRGYTF	TGTGCCAGCAGCTTACCGGGGGTAAGGGGCTACACCTTC